This entry lists 17 T cell receptor beta chains sequenced from one sample in a study of T cell repertoires in cytomegalovirus infection. Antigens of these TCRs are unknown. TCRdb re-analysed the reads in MiXCR, keeping a single row per CDR3 protein. This table holds fewer than 55,000 distinct CDR3 sequences, about 19% found once. The sample here was CD8+ T cells from cultured PBMCs, taken from culture after CMV antigen stimulation. The receptors derive from a human donor in good health (CMV status not recorded). Some clones in this sample may be carry-over from other donors' samples.

The chain recombines TRBV5-5 with TRBJ2-1, with D uncertain. The CDR3 length is 12 residues. The V gene's germline CDR1 is SGHKS and CDR2 YYEKEE (reference sequence). Trimming cost V 0 bases and J 8 bases, with 6 bases left between them. CDR3 residues: CASSLEVDEQFF. The CDR3 coding sequence is TGTGCCAGCAGCTTGGAGGTCGATGAGCAGTTCTTC.

This clonotype turned up a few times. This chain uses TRBV9 with TRBJ2-7; possible D gene TRBD2, 6 bases. This CDR3 contains 11 residues. V lost 3 bases to trimming and J lost 7 bases, with 8 bases between them. In germline, CDR1 is SGDLS, CDR2 YYNGEE. The CDR3: CASSGSGEQYF. CDR3 in DNA: TGTGCCAGCAGCGGAAGCGGGGAGCAGTACTTC.

The chain recombines TRBV27 with TRBJ2-1; maybe TRBD1 (6 bases). The CDR3 is 15 residues long. CDR1 MNHEY and CDR2 SMNVEV come from the germline V gene (reference sequence). V dropped 4 bases and J dropped 3 bases, with 13 bases sitting between them. CDR3 sequence reads: CASSYSGVFYNEQFF. The CDR3 nucleotides read TGTGCCAGCAGTTATTCAGGGGTCTTCTACAATGAGCAGTTCTTC.

The chain combines TRBV9 with TRBJ2-1; TRBD2 agrees at 12 bases. V gave up 3 bases and J gave up 7 bases; unmatched junction bases: 5. Germline CDR1 is SGDLS and CDR2 is YYNGEE. The CDR3 consists of 15 residues. The CDR3 is CASSGGLAGRNEQFF. The CDR3 coding sequence is TGTGCCAGCAGCGGCGGACTAGCGGGGAGGAATGAGCAGTTCTTC.

This clonotype appeared a few times. The V and J genes are TRBV6-2 or TRBV6-3 and TRBJ2-5; D remains unclear. Germline assignment: CDR1 MNHEY and CDR2 SVGEGT. This CDR3 is 14 amino acids long. The V end was cut by 0 bases, the J end by 3 bases, with 8 bases between. CDR3 amino acids: CASSYSIWEETQYF. CDR3 bases: TGTGCCAGCAGTTACTCGATATGGGAAGAGACCCAGTACTTC.

The rearrangement uses TRBV11-2 and TRBJ2-1, with 7 bases matching TRBD1. This CDR3 is built from 15 residues. J lost 9 bases, V lost 2 bases, and 10 bases had no gene match. Germline assignment: CDR1 SGHAT and CDR2 FQNNGV. The CDR3, as DNA: TGTGCCAGCAGCTTATGGGACAGCTCCTTCGGTGAGCAGTTCTTC. This encodes CASSLWDSSFGEQFF.

This sequence joins TRBV7-9 and TRBJ1-4, with D possibly matching TRBD1 (6 bases). The germline gives CDR1 SEHNR, CDR2 FQNEAQ (reference sequence). This CDR3 is 16 amino acids long. Trimming shortened V by 3 bases and J by 6 bases, and 17 bases separated the two germline ends. The CDR3 here is CASSFPNGGSDEKLFF. CDR3 DNA: TGTGCCAGCAGCTTCCCGAACGGGGGCAGCGATGAAAAACTGTTTTTT.

This clonotype came up a few times. This rearrangement joins TRBV7-8 to TRBJ2-7, with D maybe TRBD1 (5 bases). Trimming removed 3 bases from V and 4 bases from J, with 7 bases in between. Per germline, CDR1 SGHVS and CDR2 FQNEAQ. The length of the CDR3 is 12 residues. The CDR3 DNA reads as TGTGCCAGCAGCTTTAGACAGTACGAGCAGTACTTC. It yields the protein CASSFRQYEQYF.

The sample holds a few counts of this clonotype. The rearrangement links TRBV19 to TRBJ2-2, with a tentative D call TRBD2 (5 bases). V dropped 3 bases and J dropped 2 bases, with 10 bases sitting between them. The CDR3 spans 15 residues. Per the germline V gene, CDR1 is LNHDA and CDR2 is SQIVND (reference sequence). The CDR3 loop reads CASSIVGVNTGELFF. In nucleotides, the CDR3 is TGTGCCAGTAGTATCGTGGGAGTTAACACCGGGGAGCTGTTTTTT.

This clonotype was found a few times. J is TRBJ2-3 and V is TRBV4-1, with 7 positions matching TRBD2. The trim removed 4 bases at V and 4 bases at J, leaving 8 bases unmatched. The V gene's germline CDR1 is MGHRA and CDR2 YSYEKL. The CDR3 covers 15 residues. In nucleotides, the CDR3 is TGCGCCAGCAGCCCTTTGCGGGGGACCGCAGATACGCAGTATTTT. Its protein is CASSPLRGTADTQYF.

A few counts support this clonotype. The chain joins TRBV12-3 or TRBV12-4 to TRBJ2-5; D might be TRBD1 or TRBD2, each matching 6 bases. The CDR3 sequence is 15 residues long. V was clipped by 3 bases and J by 5 bases, with 16 bases between them. CDR3 region: CASSLVARGGETQYF. CDR3 in DNA: TGTGCCAGCAGTTTGGTAGCCAGGGGAGGCGAGACCCAGTACTTC.

The J gene is TRBJ1-2, the V gene TRBV10-3, with D possibly TRBD1 on 5 matching bases. With 3 bases removed from V and 8 bases from J, the gap between germline ends came to 16 bases. Germline lookup yields CDR1 ENHRY and CDR2 SYGVKD. The CDR3 runs to 14 residues. The CDR3 sequence: CAISDVRGKSGYTF. CDR3 nucleotides: TGTGCCATCAGTGACGTTAGGGGAAAGAGCGGCTACACCTTC.

The chain carries TRBV12-3 or TRBV12-4 and TRBJ1-5; TRBD1 might be the D (5 bases). CDR3 length: 17 amino acids. V dropped 3 bases and J dropped 0 bases, with 15 bases sitting between them. CDR3 nucleotide sequence: TGTGCCAGCAGTTTGGCGGACACCTTACATAGCAATCAGCCCCAGCATTTT. It is translated as CASSLADTLHSNQPQHF.

The V and J genes are TRBV7-2 and TRBJ2-1; the match to TRBD1 covers 11 bases. Germline V gives CDR1 SGHTA, CDR2 FQGNSA. The CDR3 covers 14 residues. V shed 4 bases, J shed 7 bases, and the junction held 3 bases outside the gene matches. The CDR3 sequence is CASSSGTGGNEQFF. For the CDR3, the DNA is TGTGCCAGCAGCTCTGGGACAGGGGGGAATGAGCAGTTCTTC.

In its sample, this clonotype was seen a few times. This sequence joins TRBV12-3 or TRBV12-4 and TRBJ1-2, with a tentative D call TRBD1 (5 bases). Trimming removed 1 base at V and 0 bases at J, with 9 bases between. This CDR3 spans 15 amino acids. CDR3 in amino acids: CASSLGQGTNYGYTF. The CDR3 region has the DNA TGTGCCAGCAGTTTAGGGCAGGGAACTAACTATGGCTACACCTTC.

V gene TRBV6-1 combines with J gene TRBJ1-1; 12 bases fit TRBD1. J lost 4 bases, V lost 5 bases, and 8 bases had no gene match. Germline CDR1 MNHNS, CDR2 SASEGT. The CDR3 length is 16 residues. The CDR3 loop reads CASSKTGQGAGTEAFF. The CDR3 DNA is TGTGCCAGCAGTAAGACGGGACAGGGGGCCGGCACTGAAGCTTTCTTT.

The sample holds a few counts of this clonotype. The rearrangement uses TRBV7-9 and TRBJ1-2; unclear D gene. Trimming removed 1 base from V and 4 bases from J, with 13 bases in between. The CDR3 runs to 15 residues. CDR1 is SEHNR and CDR2 is FQNEAQ in the germline V gene (reference sequence). The CDR3 region is CASSLGRGIGYGYTF. The CDR3 coding sequence is TGTGCCAGCAGCTTAGGGAGAGGGATCGGCTATGGCTACACCTTC.